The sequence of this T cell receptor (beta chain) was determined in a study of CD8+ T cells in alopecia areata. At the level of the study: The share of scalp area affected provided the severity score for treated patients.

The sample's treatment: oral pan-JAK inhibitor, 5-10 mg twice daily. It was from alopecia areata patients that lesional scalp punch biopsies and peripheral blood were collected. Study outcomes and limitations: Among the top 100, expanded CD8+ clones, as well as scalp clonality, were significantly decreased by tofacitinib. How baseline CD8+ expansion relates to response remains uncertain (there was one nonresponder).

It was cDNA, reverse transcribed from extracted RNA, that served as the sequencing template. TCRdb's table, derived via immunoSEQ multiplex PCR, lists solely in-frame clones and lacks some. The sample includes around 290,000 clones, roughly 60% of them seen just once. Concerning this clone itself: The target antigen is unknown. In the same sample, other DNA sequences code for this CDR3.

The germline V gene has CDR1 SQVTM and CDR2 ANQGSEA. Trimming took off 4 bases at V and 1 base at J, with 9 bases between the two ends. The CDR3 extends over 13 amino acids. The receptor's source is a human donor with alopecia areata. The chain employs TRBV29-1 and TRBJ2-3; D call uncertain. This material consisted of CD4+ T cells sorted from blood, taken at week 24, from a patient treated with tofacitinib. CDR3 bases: TGCAGCGTTGGGACCCGGGGCACAGATACGCAGTATTTT. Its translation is CSVGTRGTDTQYF.